The sequence of this T cell receptor (beta chain) was determined in a study of cytomegalovirus exposure and HLA in healthy donors. Study-level findings and limits: High specificity and sensitivity for cytomegalovirus status were reported for the classifier. Relative to the approximately 670-donor mean, N-insertions were reportedly fewer in an Asian-associated ancestry cluster in a later analysis.

Germline lookup yields CDR1 SGHTS and CDR2 YDEGEE. The CDR3 has 12 amino acids. The V and J ends lost 3 bases and 5 bases respectively, with 6 bases between them. Notes on this clone: Its specificity is not known.

Amplification used 60 Vbeta primers and 13 Jbeta primers. Original methodology: Later, an analysis found tens of millions of unique TCR beta chains, and some 10 million of these were shared. Measured with immunoSEQ multiplex PCR; TCRdb has only the in-frame clones, and not every one. V, J and clone size are taken as reported in that table, and D and trimming were inferred from the DNA itself. The profile shows more than 100,000 clones, around 77% of them singletons. The chain has TRBV5-8 and TRBJ2-1, with no clear D. Sample: PBMCs. The receptor's source is a human donor in good health. The CDR3, as DNA: TGTGCCAGCAGCTCTCTACACAATGAGCAGTTCTTC. It is translated as CASSSLHNEQFF.